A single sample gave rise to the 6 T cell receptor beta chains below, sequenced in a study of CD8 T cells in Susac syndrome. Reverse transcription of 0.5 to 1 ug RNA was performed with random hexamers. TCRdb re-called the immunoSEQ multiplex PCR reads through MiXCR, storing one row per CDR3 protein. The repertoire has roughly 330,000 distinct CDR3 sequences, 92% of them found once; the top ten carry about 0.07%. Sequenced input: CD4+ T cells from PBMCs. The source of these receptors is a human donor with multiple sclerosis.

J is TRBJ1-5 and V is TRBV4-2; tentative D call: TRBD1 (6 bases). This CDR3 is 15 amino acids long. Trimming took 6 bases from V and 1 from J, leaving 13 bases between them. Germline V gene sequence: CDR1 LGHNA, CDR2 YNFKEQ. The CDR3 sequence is CASRAQGRSNQPQHF. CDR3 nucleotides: TGTGCCAGCAGAGCCCAGGGGAGGAGCAATCAGCCCCAGCATTTT.

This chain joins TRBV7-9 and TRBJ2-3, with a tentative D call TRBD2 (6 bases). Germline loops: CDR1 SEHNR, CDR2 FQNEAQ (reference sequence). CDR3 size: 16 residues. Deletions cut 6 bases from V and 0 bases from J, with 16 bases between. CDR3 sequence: CASRPPWDFSTDTQYF. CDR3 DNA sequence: TGTGCCAGCAGACCTCCCTGGGACTTCAGCACAGATACGCAGTATTTT.

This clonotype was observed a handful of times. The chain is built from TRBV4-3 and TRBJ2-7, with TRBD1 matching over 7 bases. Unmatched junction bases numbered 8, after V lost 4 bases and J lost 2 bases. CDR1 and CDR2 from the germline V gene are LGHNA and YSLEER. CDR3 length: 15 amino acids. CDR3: CASSLVTGTAYEQYF. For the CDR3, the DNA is TGCGCCAGCAGCCTAGTAACCGGGACAGCCTACGAGCAGTACTTC.

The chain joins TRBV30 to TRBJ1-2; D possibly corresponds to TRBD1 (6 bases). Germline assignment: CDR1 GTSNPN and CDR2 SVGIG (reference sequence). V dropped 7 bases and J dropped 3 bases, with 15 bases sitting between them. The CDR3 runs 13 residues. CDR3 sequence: CASQGLRHYGYTF. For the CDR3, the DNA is TGTGCCTCCCAGGGGTTGCGACACTATGGCTACACCTTC.

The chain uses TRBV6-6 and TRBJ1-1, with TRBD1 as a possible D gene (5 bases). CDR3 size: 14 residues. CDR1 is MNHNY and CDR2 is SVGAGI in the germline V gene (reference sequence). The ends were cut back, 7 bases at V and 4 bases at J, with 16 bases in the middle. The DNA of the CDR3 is TGTGCCAGCAACCCCTGGGGGGGGAGCACTGAAGCTTTCTTT. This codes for CASNPWGGSTEAFF.

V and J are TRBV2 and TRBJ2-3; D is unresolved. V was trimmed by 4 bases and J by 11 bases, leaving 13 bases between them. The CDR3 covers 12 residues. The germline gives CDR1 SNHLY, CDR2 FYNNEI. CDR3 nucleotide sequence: TGTGCCAGCAGTGGAGATGGACCGATGCAGTATTTT. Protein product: CASSGDGPMQYF.